Described below is a single T cell receptor (beta chain) sequence and its context. Unmatched junction bases numbered 4, after V lost 0 bases and J lost 7 bases. Germline CDR1 and CDR2: LGHDT and YNNKEL (reference sequence). This CDR3 comprises 17 residues. The sample comes from a study of control samples from healthy donors and cancer patients. Using immunoSEQ multiplex PCR, the repertoire was profiled, and TCRdb retains in-frame clones only, with some absent. The sample lists approximately 170,000 clones; 88% were seen once. This TCR came from a woman under 40 in good health. V is TRBV3-1 (or the pseudogene TRBV3-2) and J is TRBJ2-1, with 15 bases that match TRBD2. Sequences were obtained from blood. CDR3 loop: CASSQDLGTSGRNEQFF. The CDR3 DNA reads as TGTGCCAGCAGCCAAGATCTAGGGACTAGCGGGAGGAATGAGCAGTTCTTC.